This T cell receptor beta chain came from a study of cytomegalovirus exposure and HLA in healthy donors. The overall study: The approximately 120 validation repertoires used the same platform as the roughly 720 first-cohort repertoires (as reported by a later analysis). Study-wide points: Generally TCR sequences proved uncommon, though certain public TCRs appeared in numerous donors. In vitro confirmation showed a few CMV-associated chains to be CMV antigen specific.

Some clones are missing from TCRdb's copy, which holds only in-frame ones; the method was immunoSEQ multiplex PCR. Counted here are 200,000 to 250,000 clones, 75% to 90% occurring once; the ten biggest clones make up over 11%. On this clone itself: Its antigen remains unknown.

This CDR3 has 16 amino acids. J was trimmed by 5 bases and V by 5 bases; bases with no gene match: 14. Per germline, CDR1 SGHVS and CDR2 FNYEAQ. The donors were part of the validation cohort, which consisted of roughly 110 subjects and was separate from the first cohort of 666 subjects. The V and J genes are TRBV7-6 and TRBJ1-1, with 7 bases fitting TRBD1. Sample: PBMCs. This receptor was obtained from a woman younger than 45 in good health and CMV-seropositive. CDR3: CASSPRQGRGTTEAFF. The CDR3, as DNA: TGTGCCAGCAGCCCCCGACAGGGAAGGGGAACTACTGAAGCTTTCTTT.